This TCR beta chain was recovered during a study of cytomegalovirus exposure and HLA in healthy donors. Overall study results and limits: CMV serostatus stood as the only immune exposure information on hand. A later analysis found that most CMV-associated TCR beta chains appeared HLA-restricted.

In regard to this clone: Its antigen is as yet unknown.

The germline CDR1 and CDR2 sequences are MGHRA and YSYEKL. Trimming pared 0 bases from V and 6 bases from J, leaving 17 bases between. This CDR3 is built from 16 residues. The PCR used 60 Vbeta and 13 Jbeta primers. The table came from immunoSEQ multiplex PCR; TCRdb's copy has only in-frame clones and leaves some out. The data hold over 150,000 clones, with more than 60% observed a single time. Sequencing used PBMCs. This chain links TRBV4-1 with TRBJ1-2; possible D gene TRBD1, 5 bases. This receptor was identified in a woman in her forties in good health and CMV-seronegative. CDR3 in DNA: TGCGCCAGCAGCCAAGAACACCCAGGGTCCCTGGATGGCTACACCTTC. It is translated as CASSQEHPGSLDGYTF.